The 13 T cell receptor beta chains given below trace back to one sample, sequenced in a study of vaccination and CD4 T cells after COVID-19. Their antigen targets remain unknown. The study sequenced cultured CD4+ T cell DNA using the Oncomine TCR Beta short-read assay. TCRdb passed the PCR reads through MiXCR, listing each CDR3 protein once. The table includes around 20,000 distinct CDR3 sequences, around 50% detected once. Regarding treatment: 10-day PBMC culture with coronavirus spike peptide pools or control peptides (ViraFEST assay). The sequencing here drew on CD4+ T cells from blood, cultured in vitro, taken before SARS-CoV-2 vaccination. These TCRs come from a human donor who had recovered from COVID-19.

This chain connects TRBV20-1 to TRBJ2-7; no definite D call. The V end lost 1 base, the J end lost 5 bases, and 15 bases lay between the germline ends. CDR1 is DFQATT, CDR2 SNEGSKA, per germline (reference sequence). The CDR3 is 14 amino acids. In DNA, the CDR3 is TGCAGTGCTAGAGGCCCGGCGGCAAACGACGAGCAGTACTTC. Translating gives CSARGPAANDEQYF.

The chain's CDR3 is CASSLSIVNYEQYF. The CDR3 nucleotides read TGTGCCAGCAGTTTATCAATTGTCAACTACGAGCAGTACTTC. The chain recombines TRBV6-5 with TRBJ2-7, with D unresolved. The germline V gene has CDR1 MNHEY and CDR2 SVGAGI. The germline V and J ends were trimmed by 4 bases and 3 bases, with 13 bases remaining between them. CDR3 length: 14 residues.

A few counts support this clonotype. The chain recombines TRBV27 with TRBJ1-1; the D is unclear. This CDR3 has 13 amino acids. CDR1 is MNHEY, CDR2 SMNVEV, per germline (reference sequence). The ends were cut back, 5 bases at V and 3 bases at J, with 10 bases in the middle. This CDR3 reads CASSITEYTEAFF. The CDR3 DNA reads TGTGCCAGCAGTATCACCGAATACACTGAAGCTTTCTTT.

The chain has TRBV6-1 and TRBJ2-3; 8 bases are shared with TRBD2. This CDR3 region has 14 residues. Germline assignment: CDR1 MNHNS and CDR2 SASEGT. The V segment lost 7 bases and the J segment 1 base; nucleotides outside the gene matches: 4. For the CDR3, the DNA is TGTGCCAGCACCCTACTAGCGGGCACAGATACGCAGTATTTT. It specifies CASTLLAGTDTQYF.

This chain uses TRBV6-1 with TRBJ2-2, with 8 positions matching TRBD1. The CDR3 is made up of 13 amino acids. CDR1 and CDR2 (germline): MNHNS, SASEGT. Unmatched junction bases numbered 5, after V lost 7 bases and J lost 7 bases. DNA of the CDR3: TGTGCCAGCACGCAACAGGGGGGCGGGGAGCTGTTTTTT. Its protein product is CASTQQGGGELFF.

The V call is TRBV7-9, the J call TRBJ2-5; TRBD1 is a possible D gene (5 bases). The CDR3 runs 15 residues. V was shortened by 5 bases and J by 7 bases, with 20 bases between the two germline ends. The germline gives CDR1 SEHNR, CDR2 FQNEAQ (reference sequence). Written as DNA, the CDR3 is TGTGCCAGCAGCCCCCCCACAGGTGGGGTGGGGACCCAGTACTTC. Protein: CASSPPTGGVGTQYF. Full variable domain (remainder filled in from reference TRBV7-9 and TRBJ2-5): DTGVSQNPRHKITKRGQNVTFRCDPISEHNRLYWYRQTLGQGPEFLTYFQNEAQLEKSRLLSDRFSAERPKGSFSTLEIQRTEQGDSAMYLCASSPPTGGVGTQYFGPGTRLLVL.

The chain employs TRBV15 and TRBJ1-2, with D possibly matching TRBD1 (6 bases). The ends were cut back, 0 bases at V and 4 bases at J, with 9 bases in the middle. The CDR3 extends over 14 amino acids. Germline V CDR1 and CDR2: LNHNV, YYDKDF (reference sequence). In nucleotides, the CDR3 is TGTGCCACCAGCAGAGATTACAGGGCCTATGGCTACACCTTC. Translation gives CATSRDYRAYGYTF.

This clonotype was seen only a few times. The chain couples TRBV7-9 to TRBJ1-1; D is unclear. Trimming took 4 bases from V and 1 from J, leaving 4 bases between them. Germline V lookup: CDR1 SEHNR, CDR2 FQNEAQ (reference sequence). This CDR3 comprises 12 residues. The CDR3 region is CASSWANTEAFF. The CDR3 DNA reads as TGTGCCAGCAGCTGGGCGAACACTGAAGCTTTCTTT.

The rearrangement joins TRBV30 to TRBJ1-2, with 7 bases matching TRBD1. The V gene end was trimmed by 3 bases and the J gene end by 4 bases; junction bases not matched to a gene: 2. From germline, CDR1 is GTSNPN and CDR2 SVGIG (reference sequence). CDR3 length equals 12 residues. The chain's CDR3 is CAWSRDSYGYTF. CDR3 sequence (DNA): TGTGCCTGGAGCAGGGACAGCTATGGCTACACCTTC.

The chain combines TRBV6-2 or TRBV6-3 with TRBJ2-7; the match to TRBD2 covers 7 bases. CDR1 MNHEY and CDR2 SVGEGT come from the germline V gene. Losses at the gene ends were 10 bases for V and 4 bases for J; bases not matched to a gene: 13. This CDR3 contains 14 residues. The CDR3, as DNA: TGTGCCACCGCCATCGCTAGCGGAAATTACGAGCAGTACTTC. This gives the protein CATAIASGNYEQYF.

This clonotype occurred a few times. The chain uses TRBV6-1 and TRBJ1-1, with TRBD1 matching over 7 bases. Germline V CDR1 and CDR2: MNHNS, SASEGT. V lost 6 bases and J lost 3; bases outside the gene matches: 4. The CDR3 has 13 residues. This chain's CDR3 is CASSPRGYTEAFF. CDR3 nucleotide sequence: TGTGCCAGCAGCCCCAGGGGGTACACTGAAGCTTTCTTT.

The sample holds one count of this clonotype. The genes are TRBV6-1 and TRBJ1-2; 10 bases are a match to TRBD1. The CDR3 sequence is 14 residues long. CDR1 and CDR2 (germline): MNHNS, SASEGT. The J segment lost 6 bases and the V segment lost 4 bases, leaving 5 bases of the junction unmatched. For the CDR3, the DNA is TGTGCCAGCAGTGGCCGGGACAGGGGTAATGGCTACACCTTC. Protein product: CASSGRDRGNGYTF.

This clonotype turned up a few times. The chain couples TRBV20-1 to TRBJ2-1, with TRBD2 matching 14 bases. J was trimmed by 6 bases and V by 3 bases; bases with no gene match: 1. The CDR3 runs to 14 residues. Germline V gives CDR1 DFQATT, CDR2 SNEGSKA (reference sequence). CDR3 DNA: TGCAGTGCTAGCGGGACTAGCGGGAGCAATGAGCAGTTCTTC. Translating gives CSASGTSGSNEQFF.